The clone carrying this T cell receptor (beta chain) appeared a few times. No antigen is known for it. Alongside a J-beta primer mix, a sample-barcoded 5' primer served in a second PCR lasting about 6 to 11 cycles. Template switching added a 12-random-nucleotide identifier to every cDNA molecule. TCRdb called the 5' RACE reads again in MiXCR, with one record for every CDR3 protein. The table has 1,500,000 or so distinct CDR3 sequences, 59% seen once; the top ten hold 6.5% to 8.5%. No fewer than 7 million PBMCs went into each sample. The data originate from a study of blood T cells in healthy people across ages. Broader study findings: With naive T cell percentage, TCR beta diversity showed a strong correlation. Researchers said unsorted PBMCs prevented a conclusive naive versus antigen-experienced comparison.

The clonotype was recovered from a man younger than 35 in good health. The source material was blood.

CDR3 region: CASSFRDLWGYEQYF. CDR3 bases: TGTGCCAGCAGTTTTCGAGACTTGTGGGGCTACGAGCAGTACTTC. The V gene is TRBV27, the J gene TRBJ2-7; D gene uncertain. V was clipped by 3 bases and J by 3 bases, with 15 bases between them. The length of the CDR3 is 15 residues. Looked up from germline, CDR1 is MNHEY and CDR2 is SMNVEV (reference sequence).